This TCR beta chain emerged from a study of T-cell reconstitution after alpha-beta-depleted transplantation in children. Preparation of the TCRbeta library was carried out with unique molecular identifiers. TCRdb reprocessed the PCR reads via MiXCR and lists one record per CDR3 protein. The table shows hundreds of thousands of distinct CDR3 sequences, with around 15% occurring only once. Whole-study results and caveats: For some patients, TCRbeta diversity was high at day 60 because of recipient T cells and thymic progenitors that survived. When one year had passed after transplant, most T-cell counts and diversity came from newly produced T cells. After transplant, at about two months, alpha-beta T cells were reportedly derived from several hundred expanded graft clones.

The CDR3 length is 13 residues. Germline values: CDR1 SGHRS, CDR2 YFSETQ. V was clipped by 0 bases and J by 10 bases, with 11 bases between them. Note on this clonotype: No antigen is known for it.

V gene TRBV5-1 combines with J gene TRBJ2-1; D unresolved. This receptor was obtained from a boy under two years old who had a stem cell transplant for Wiskott-Aldrich syndrome, so the T cells may come from the graft donor. The starting material was PBMCs, mostly from graft donor cells, obtained 360 days after TCRalphabeta/CD19-depleted stem cell transplant. The CDR3 coding sequence is TGCGCCAGCAGCTTGGCCTTGGCATGGGAGCAGTTCTTC. This gives the protein CASSLALAWEQFF. The full variable domain, its missing parts supplied by reference TRBV5-1 and TRBJ2-1, is KAGVTQTPRYLIKTRGQQVTLSCSPISGHRSVSWYQQTPGQGLQFLFEYFSETQRNKGNFPGRFSGRQFSNSRSEMNVSTLELGDSALYLCASSLALAWEQFFGPGTRLTVL.